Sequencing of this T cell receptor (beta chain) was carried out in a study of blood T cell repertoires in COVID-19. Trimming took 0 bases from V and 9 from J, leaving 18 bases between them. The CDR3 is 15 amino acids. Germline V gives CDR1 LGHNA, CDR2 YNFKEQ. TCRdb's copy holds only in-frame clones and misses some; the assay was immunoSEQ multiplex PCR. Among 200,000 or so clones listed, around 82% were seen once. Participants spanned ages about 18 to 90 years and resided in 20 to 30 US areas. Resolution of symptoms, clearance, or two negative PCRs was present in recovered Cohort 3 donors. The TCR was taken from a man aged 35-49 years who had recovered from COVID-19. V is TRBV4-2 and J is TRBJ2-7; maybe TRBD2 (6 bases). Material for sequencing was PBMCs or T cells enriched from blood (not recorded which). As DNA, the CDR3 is TGTGCCAGCAGCCAAGATAGGGGACTCCAAGCGGGGCAGTACTTC. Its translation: CASSQDRGLQAGQYF.